The 3 T cell receptor beta chains below were found in one sample sequenced in a study of blood T cells in healthy people across ages. Together with a sample-barcoded 5' primer, a J-beta primer mix was included in a second PCR lasting about 7 to 11 cycles. TCRdb analysed the 5' RACE reads with MiXCR anew, one entry per CDR3 protein. The data contain some 800,000 distinct CDR3 sequences, 44% of them singletons. The sequencing input was blood. Receptor source: a man aged 60 to 69 in good health.

CDR3 in amino acids: CSAPYGQGENYGYTF. CDR3 DNA: TGCAGTGCTCCCTACGGACAGGGAGAAAACTATGGCTACACCTTC. V is TRBV20-1 and J is TRBJ1-2, with TRBD1 matching over 8 bases. Per germline, CDR1 DFQATT and CDR2 SNEGSKA (reference sequence). J lost 2 bases, V lost 5 bases, and 10 bases had no gene match. The CDR3 covers 15 residues.

The chain is built from TRBV9 and TRBJ2-1; maybe TRBD2 (5 bases). The end of the DNA is better explained by TRBJ2-7, so the J call may be wrong. The CDR3 has 16 amino acids. Germline-derived CDR1 and CDR2 are SGDLS and YYNGEE. CDR3 nucleotides: TGTGCCAGCAGCGTAGATCCGGGGTCCTCCTACAATGAGCAGTACTTC. Protein sequence: CASSVDPGSSYNEQYF.

The chain recombines TRBV7-9 with TRBJ2-7; D might be TRBD1 (6 bases). The length of the CDR3 is 15 residues. Trimming left V 5 bases short and J 2 bases short, with 16 bases between. The germline V gene encodes CDR1 SEHNR and CDR2 FQNEAQ (reference sequence). The CDR3: CASSPTGGDAYEQYF. The DNA for the CDR3 is TGTGCCAGCAGCCCGACAGGAGGAGACGCCTACGAGCAGTACTTC.